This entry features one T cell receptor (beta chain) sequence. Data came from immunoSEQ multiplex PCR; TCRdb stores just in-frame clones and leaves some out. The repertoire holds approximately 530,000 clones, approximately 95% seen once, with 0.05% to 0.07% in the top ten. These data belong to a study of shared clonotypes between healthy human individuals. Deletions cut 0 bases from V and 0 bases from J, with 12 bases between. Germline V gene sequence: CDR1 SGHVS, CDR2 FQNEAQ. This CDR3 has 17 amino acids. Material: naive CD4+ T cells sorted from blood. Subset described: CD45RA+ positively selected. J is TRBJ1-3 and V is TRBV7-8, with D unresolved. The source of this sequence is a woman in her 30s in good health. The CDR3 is CASSLARSAISGNTIYF. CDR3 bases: TGTGCCAGCAGCTTAGCGAGGTCAGCCATCTCTGGAAACACCATATATTTT.